The rows below give T cell receptor beta chains drawn from one sample of a study of cytomegalovirus exposure and HLA in healthy donors. Assay used: immunoSEQ multiplex PCR; TCRdb lists only in-frame clones, some missing. The sample carries around 150,000 clones, around 84% recorded once. Sequencing was performed on PBMCs. These receptors all come from a woman aged 40 to 49 in good health and CMV-seronegative. CDR3s include the opening cysteine and the closing phenylalanine or tryptophan. The D gene is left open where the match is weak. The size field is filled for only some rows; it gives once, few, many or a size class.

v_gene: TRBV2
j_gene: TRBJ1-6
d_gene: -
abundance: -
CDR3aa: CASSQTDPHNSPLHF
CDR3nt: TGTGCCAGCAGTCAGACAGATCCCCATAATTCACCCCTCCACTTT

v_gene: TRBV2
j_gene: TRBJ1-3
d_gene: TRBD1
abundance: few
CDR3aa: CASREMTGVGNTIYF
CDR3nt: TGTGCCAGCAGGGAGATGACAGGGGTTGGAAACACCATATATTTT

v_gene: TRBV9
j_gene: TRBJ2-5
d_gene: -
abundance: -
CDR3aa: CASSASAGETQYF
CDR3nt: TGTGCCAGCAGCGCCTCCGCGGGGGAGACCCAGTACTTC

v_gene: TRBV6-5
j_gene: TRBJ1-1
d_gene: -
abundance: once
CDR3aa: CASSYSITGITEAFF
CDR3nt: TGTGCCAGCAGTTACTCGATTACAGGGATCACTGAAGCTTTCTTT

v_gene: TRBV11-2
j_gene: TRBJ2-2
d_gene: -
abundance: -
CDR3aa: CASVGGRYTGELFF
CDR3nt: TGTGCCAGCGTCGGGGGGCGGTACACCGGGGAGCTGTTTTTT

v_gene: TRBV7-9
j_gene: TRBJ1-1
d_gene: -
abundance: few
CDR3aa: CASSLGSVTEAFF
CDR3nt: TGTGCCAGCAGCTTAGGGAGTGTCACTGAAGCTTTCTTT

v_gene: TRBV6-1
j_gene: TRBJ1-1
d_gene: -
abundance: -
CDR3aa: CASSSRVSEKAFF
CDR3nt: TGTGCCAGCAGTTCCCGGGTCAGTGAGAAAGCTTTCTTT

v_gene: TRBV9
j_gene: TRBJ2-5
d_gene: -
abundance: few
CDR3aa: CASSLQDSIQETQYF
CDR3nt: TGTGCCAGCAGCCTACAGGACAGCATCCAAGAGACCCAGTACTTC

v_gene: TRBV19
j_gene: TRBJ1-2
d_gene: -
abundance: -
CDR3aa: CASLDSPPNYGYTF
CDR3nt: TGTGCCAGTCTCGACAGTCCTCCCAACTATGGCTACACCTTC

v_gene: TRBV29-1
j_gene: TRBJ2-5
d_gene: TRBD2
abundance: -
CDR3aa: CSVGLPGGQETQYF
CDR3nt: TGCAGCGTTGGTCTCCCGGGGGGTCAAGAGACCCAGTACTTC

v_gene: TRBV5-8
j_gene: TRBJ2-7
d_gene: TRBD1
abundance: -
CDR3aa: CASSLEGQGAYEQYF
CDR3nt: TGTGCCAGCAGCTTGGAGGGACAGGGGGCCTACGAGCAGTACTTC

v_gene: TRBV28
j_gene: TRBJ1-1
d_gene: -
abundance: -
CDR3aa: CASSTQGFTEAFF
CDR3nt: TGTGCCAGCAGTACCCAGGGATTCACTGAAGCTTTCTTT

v_gene: TRBV29-1
j_gene: TRBJ1-2
d_gene: -
abundance: -
CDR3aa: CSVVTGSDYGYTF
CDR3nt: TGCAGCGTTGTCACAGGCAGCGACTATGGCTACACCTTC

v_gene: TRBV19
j_gene: TRBJ2-6
d_gene: -
abundance: -
CDR3aa: CASKAQAGANVLTF
CDR3nt: TGTGCCAGTAAGGCTCAGGCTGGGGCCAACGTCCTGACTTTC

v_gene: TRBV6-5
j_gene: TRBJ1-3
d_gene: -
abundance: -
CDR3aa: CASSYQPSLAGNTIYF
CDR3nt: TGTGCCAGCAGTTACCAACCTTCCCTGGCAGGAAACACCATATATTTT

v_gene: TRBV5-1
j_gene: TRBJ2-3
d_gene: -
abundance: -
CDR3aa: CASSFVAESTDTQYF
CDR3nt: TGCGCCAGCAGCTTCGTAGCGGAGAGCACAGATACGCAGTATTTT

v_gene: TRBV6-1
j_gene: TRBJ1-1
d_gene: -
abundance: -
CDR3aa: CASNGVLDTEAFF
CDR3nt: TGTGCCAGCAACGGGGTATTGGACACTGAAGCTTTCTTT

v_gene: TRBV14
j_gene: TRBJ2-3
d_gene: TRBD2
abundance: few
CDR3aa: CASSQVIAGRDTQYF
CDR3nt: TGTGCCAGCAGCCAAGTCATAGCGGGGAGGGACACGCAGTATTTT

v_gene: TRBV5-5
j_gene: TRBJ2-2
d_gene: TRBD2
abundance: -
CDR3aa: CASSSSGGVIGELFF
CDR3nt: TGTGCCAGCAGCTCTAGCGGGGGGGTTATCGGGGAGCTGTTTTTT

v_gene: TRBV4-1
j_gene: TRBJ2-4
d_gene: TRBD1
abundance: once
CDR3aa: CASSQPTGGKAKNIQYF
CDR3nt: TGCGCCAGCAGCCAACCTACAGGGGGAAAAGCCAAAAACATTCAGTACTTC

v_gene: TRBV18
j_gene: TRBJ2-1
d_gene: TRBD1
abundance: -
CDR3aa: CASARQGAYNEQFF
CDR3nt: TGTGCCAGCGCACGACAGGGGGCCTACAATGAGCAGTTCTTC

v_gene: TRBV29-1
j_gene: TRBJ2-7
d_gene: TRBD2
abundance: -
CDR3aa: CSVHRGGLDEQYF
CDR3nt: TGCAGCGTCCACCGGGGGGGCCTAGACGAGCAGTACTTC

v_gene: TRBV5-1
j_gene: TRBJ1-6
d_gene: -
abundance: -
CDR3aa: CASSWDNNSPLHF
CDR3nt: TGCGCCAGCAGCTGGGACAATAATTCACCCCTCCACTTT

v_gene: TRBV4-1
j_gene: TRBJ1-4
d_gene: TRBD1
abundance: -
CDR3aa: CASRRQGINEKLFF
CDR3nt: TGCGCCAGCAGACGACAGGGGATTAATGAAAAACTGTTTTTT